This T cell receptor (beta chain) was sequenced during a study of cytomegalovirus exposure and HLA in healthy donors. This clone has only one observation. PCR employed 60 Vbeta and 13 Jbeta primers. TCRdb's copy holds only in-frame clones and misses some; the assay was immunoSEQ multiplex PCR. The sample comprises around 200,000 clones, over 80% of which are singletons, and roughly 10% rests with the top ten. This sequence originates from a woman between 50 and 59 years old in good health and CMV-seropositive. The sequenced sample consisted of PBMCs.

CDR3 bases: TGTGCCAGCAGCTTAGCCCCCCCCCGCGAAAACATTCAGTACTTC. It codes for CASSLAPPRENIQYF. V usage is TRBV7-2 and J usage is TRBJ2-4; D gene uncertain. V dropped 0 bases and J dropped 5 bases, with 11 bases sitting between them. The CDR3 contains 15 residues. CDR1 and CDR2 from the germline V gene are SGHTA and FQGNSA.